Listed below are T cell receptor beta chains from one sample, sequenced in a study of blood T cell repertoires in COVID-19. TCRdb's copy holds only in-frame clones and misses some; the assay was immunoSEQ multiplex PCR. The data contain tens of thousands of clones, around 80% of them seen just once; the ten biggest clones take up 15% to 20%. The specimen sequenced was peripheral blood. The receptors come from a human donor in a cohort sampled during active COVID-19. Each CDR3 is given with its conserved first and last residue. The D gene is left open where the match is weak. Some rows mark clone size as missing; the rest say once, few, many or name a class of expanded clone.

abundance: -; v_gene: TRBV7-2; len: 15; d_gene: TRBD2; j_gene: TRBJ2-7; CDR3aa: CASSISSGSSYEQYF; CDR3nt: TGTGCCAGCAGCATATCTAGCGGGAGCTCCTACGAGCAGTACTTC
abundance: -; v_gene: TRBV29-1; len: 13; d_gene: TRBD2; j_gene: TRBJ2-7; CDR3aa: CSVEGAGENEQYF; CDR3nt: TGCAGCGTTGAAGGAGCGGGAGAGAACGAGCAGTACTTC
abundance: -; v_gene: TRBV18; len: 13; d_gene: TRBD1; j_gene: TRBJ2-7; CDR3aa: CASQADRGYEQYF; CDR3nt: TGTGCCAGTCAGGCGGACAGGGGCTACGAGCAGTACTTC
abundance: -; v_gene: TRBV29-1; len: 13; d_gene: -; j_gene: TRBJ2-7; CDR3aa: CSVERLRGNEQYF; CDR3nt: TGCAGCGTTGAGCGTCTCCGGGGAAACGAGCAGTACTTC
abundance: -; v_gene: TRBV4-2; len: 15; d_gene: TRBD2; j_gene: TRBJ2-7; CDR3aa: CASSQDGTRKDEQYF; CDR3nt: TGTGCCAGCAGCCAAGATGGGACTAGGAAGGACGAGCAGTACTTC
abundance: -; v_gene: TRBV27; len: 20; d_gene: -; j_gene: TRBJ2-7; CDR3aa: CASSFRPLSLQDSLSYEQYF; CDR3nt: TGTGCCAGCAGTTTCCGCCCCTTGTCTCTGCAGGACAGTCTTTCCTACGAGCAGTACTTC
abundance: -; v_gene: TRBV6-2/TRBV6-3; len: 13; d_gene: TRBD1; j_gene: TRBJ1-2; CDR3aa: CASSLGQGIGYTF; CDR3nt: TGTGCCAGCAGTCTCGGACAGGGTATAGGCTACACCTTC
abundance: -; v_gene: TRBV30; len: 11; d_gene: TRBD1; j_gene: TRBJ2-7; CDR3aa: CAWSTGDEQYF; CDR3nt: TGTGCCTGGAGTACAGGGGACGAGCAGTACTTC
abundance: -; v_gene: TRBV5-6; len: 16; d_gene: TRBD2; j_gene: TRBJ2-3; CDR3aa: CASSLMAGGHTDTQYF; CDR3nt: TGTGCCAGCAGCTTGATGGCGGGAGGGCACACAGATACGCAGTATTTT
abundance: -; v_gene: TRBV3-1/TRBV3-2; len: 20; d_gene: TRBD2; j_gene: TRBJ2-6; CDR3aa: CASSQESWLAGGSGANVLTF; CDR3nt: TGTGCCAGCAGCCAAGAATCCTGGCTAGCGGGAGGCTCTGGGGCCAACGTCCTGACTTTC
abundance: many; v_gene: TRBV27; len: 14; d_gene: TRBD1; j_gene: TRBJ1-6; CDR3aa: CASSPDRGPSPLHF; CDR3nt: TGTGCCAGCAGTCCGGACAGGGGCCCTTCACCCCTCCACTTT
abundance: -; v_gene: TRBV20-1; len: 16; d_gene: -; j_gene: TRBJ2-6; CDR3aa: CSASHGPYSGANVLTF; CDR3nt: TGCAGTGCTAGTCATGGGCCGTACTCTGGGGCCAACGTCCTGACTTTC
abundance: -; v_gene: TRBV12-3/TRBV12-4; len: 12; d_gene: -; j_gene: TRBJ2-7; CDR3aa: CASSPEGYEQYF; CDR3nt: TGTGCCAGCAGCCCCGAGGGATACGAGCAGTACTTC
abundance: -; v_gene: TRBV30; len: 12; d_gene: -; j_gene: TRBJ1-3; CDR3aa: CAWGASGNTIYF; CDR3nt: TGTGCCTGGGGAGCTTCTGGAAACACCATATATTTT
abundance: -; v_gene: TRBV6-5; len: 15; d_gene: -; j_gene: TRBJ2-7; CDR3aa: CASSYSGVRSYEQYF; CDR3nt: TGTGCCAGCAGTTACTCCGGGGTCAGGTCCTACGAGCAGTACTTC
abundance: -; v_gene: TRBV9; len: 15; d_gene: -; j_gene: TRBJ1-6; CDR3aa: CASSDQGLYNSPLHF; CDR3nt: TGTGCCAGCAGCGATCAGGGTCTATACAATTCACCCCTCCACTTT
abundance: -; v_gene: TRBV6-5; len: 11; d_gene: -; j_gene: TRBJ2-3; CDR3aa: CASEGSDTQYF; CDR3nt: TGTGCCAGCGAGGGATCAGATACGCAGTATTTT
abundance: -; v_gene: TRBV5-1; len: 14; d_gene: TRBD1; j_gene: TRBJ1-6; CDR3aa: CASSSGTGGSPLHF; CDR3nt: TGCGCCAGCAGCTCCGGGACAGGTGGATCACCCCTCCACTTT
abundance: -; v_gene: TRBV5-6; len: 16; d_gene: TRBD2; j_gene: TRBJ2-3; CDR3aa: CASSLLAGTLTDTQYF; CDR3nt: TGTGCCAGCAGCTTGCTAGCGGGGACCCTCACAGATACGCAGTATTTT
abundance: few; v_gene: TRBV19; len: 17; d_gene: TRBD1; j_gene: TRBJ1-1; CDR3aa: CASSPTPGQGGYTEAFF; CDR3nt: TGTGCCAGTAGTCCCACACCGGGACAGGGGGGATACACTGAAGCTTTCTTT
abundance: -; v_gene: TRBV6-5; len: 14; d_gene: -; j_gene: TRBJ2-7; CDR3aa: CASIRTASSYEQYF; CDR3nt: TGTGCCAGCATAAGGACAGCCTCCTCCTACGAGCAGTACTTC
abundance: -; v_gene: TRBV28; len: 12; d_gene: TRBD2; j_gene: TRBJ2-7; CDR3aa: CASRAGGYEQYF; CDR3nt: TGTGCCAGCCGCGCGGGAGGATACGAGCAGTACTTC
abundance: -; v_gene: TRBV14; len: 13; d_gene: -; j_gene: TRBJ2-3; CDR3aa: CASSQGTVATQYF; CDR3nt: TGTGCCAGCAGCCAAGGCACAGTGGCTACGCAGTATTTT
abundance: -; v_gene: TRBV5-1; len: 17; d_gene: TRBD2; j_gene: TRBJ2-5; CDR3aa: CASSLGTSGRAVETQYF; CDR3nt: TGCGCCAGCAGCTTGGGGACTAGCGGGAGGGCCGTGGAGACCCAGTACTTC
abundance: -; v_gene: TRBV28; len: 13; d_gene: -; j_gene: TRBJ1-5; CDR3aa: CASKRDTNQPQHF; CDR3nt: TGTGCCAGCAAGCGGGACACCAATCAGCCCCAGCATTTT
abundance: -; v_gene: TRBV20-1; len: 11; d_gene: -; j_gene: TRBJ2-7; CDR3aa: CSAPAGYEQYF; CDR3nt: TGCAGTGCCCCCGCGGGCTACGAGCAGTACTTC
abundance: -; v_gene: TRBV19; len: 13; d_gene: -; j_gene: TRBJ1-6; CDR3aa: CASSPRLNSPLHF; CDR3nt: TGTGCCAGTAGTCCCCGACTGAATTCACCCCTCCACTTT
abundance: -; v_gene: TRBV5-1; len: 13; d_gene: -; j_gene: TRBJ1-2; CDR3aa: CASSLNQGSGYTF; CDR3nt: TGCGCCAGCAGCTTAAATCAGGGCTCTGGCTACACCTTC
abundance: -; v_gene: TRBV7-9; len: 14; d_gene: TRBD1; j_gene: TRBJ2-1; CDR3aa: CASSPGTGRDEQFF; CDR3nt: TGTGCCAGCAGCCCGGGGACAGGGCGGGATGAGCAGTTCTTC
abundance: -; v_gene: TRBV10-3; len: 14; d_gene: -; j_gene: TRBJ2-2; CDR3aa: CAISKNGNTGELFF; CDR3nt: TGTGCCATCAGTAAAAACGGGAACACCGGGGAGCTGTTTTTT
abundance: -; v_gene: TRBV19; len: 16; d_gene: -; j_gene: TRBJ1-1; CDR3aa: CASSITTRDSNTEAFF; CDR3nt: TGTGCCAGTAGTATAACCACCAGGGATTCGAACACTGAAGCTTTCTTT
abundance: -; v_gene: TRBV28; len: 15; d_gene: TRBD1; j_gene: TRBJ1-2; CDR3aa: CAVPRDRVFSYGYTF; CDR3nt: TGTGCCGTCCCGCGGGACAGGGTGTTTAGCTATGGCTACACCTTC
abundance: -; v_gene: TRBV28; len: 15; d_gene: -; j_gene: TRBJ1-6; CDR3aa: CASSWQWGDNSPLHF; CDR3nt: TGTGCCAGCAGCTGGCAGTGGGGAGACAATTCACCCCTCCACTTT
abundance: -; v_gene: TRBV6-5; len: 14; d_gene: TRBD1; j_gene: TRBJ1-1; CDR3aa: CASSSSGGNTEAFF; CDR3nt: TGTGCCAGCAGTTCCTCAGGGGGGAACACTGAAGCTTTCTTT
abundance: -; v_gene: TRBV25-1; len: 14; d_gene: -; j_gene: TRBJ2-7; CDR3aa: CASSDRGNSYEQYF; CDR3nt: TGTGCCAGCAGTGACAGAGGGAATTCCTACGAGCAGTACTTC
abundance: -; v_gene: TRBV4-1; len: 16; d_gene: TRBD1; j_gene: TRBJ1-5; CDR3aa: CASSRTWDRNPTAQHF; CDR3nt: TGCGCCAGCAGCCGAACCTGGGACAGGAATCCTACAGCCCAGCATTTT
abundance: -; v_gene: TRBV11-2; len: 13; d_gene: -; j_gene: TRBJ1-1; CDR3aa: CASSPGHNTEAFF; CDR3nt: TGTGCCAGCAGCCCGGGACATAACACTGAAGCTTTCTTT
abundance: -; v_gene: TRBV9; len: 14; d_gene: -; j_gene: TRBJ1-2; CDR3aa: CASSPSGGNYGYTF; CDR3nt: TGTGCCAGCAGCCCCTCCGGGGGAAATTATGGCTACACCTTC
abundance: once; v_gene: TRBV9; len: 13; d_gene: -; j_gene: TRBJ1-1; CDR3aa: CASTGQPNTEAFF; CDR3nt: TGTGCCAGCACCGGACAGCCGAACACTGAAGCTTTCTTT
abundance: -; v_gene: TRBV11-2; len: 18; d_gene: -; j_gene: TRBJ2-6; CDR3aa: CASSLLSGPYSGANVLTF; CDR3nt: TGTGCCAGCAGCCTACTAAGTGGCCCCTACTCTGGGGCCAACGTCCTGACTTTC
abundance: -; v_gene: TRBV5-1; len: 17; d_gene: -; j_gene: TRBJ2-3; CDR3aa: CASSLALASAITDTQYF; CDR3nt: TGCGCCAGCAGCTTGGCCCTGGCTAGCGCAATCACAGATACGCAGTATTTT
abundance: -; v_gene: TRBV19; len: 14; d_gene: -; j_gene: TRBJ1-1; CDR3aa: CASSKQASGAEAFF; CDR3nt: TGTGCCAGTAGTAAACAGGCCTCGGGCGCTGAAGCTTTCTTT
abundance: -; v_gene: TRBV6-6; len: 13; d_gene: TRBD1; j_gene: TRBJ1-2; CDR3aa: CASSRGQLYGYTF; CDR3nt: TGTGCCAGCAGTCGGGGACAGCTCTATGGCTACACCTTC
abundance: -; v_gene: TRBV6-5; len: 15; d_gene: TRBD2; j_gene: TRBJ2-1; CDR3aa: CATETDSGRANEQFF; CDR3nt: TGTGCCACCGAGACTGATAGCGGGAGGGCCAATGAGCAGTTCTTC
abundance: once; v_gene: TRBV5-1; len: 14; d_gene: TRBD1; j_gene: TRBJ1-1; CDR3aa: CASTMTGLNTEAFF; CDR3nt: TGCGCCAGCACCATGACAGGGTTGAACACTGAAGCTTTCTTT
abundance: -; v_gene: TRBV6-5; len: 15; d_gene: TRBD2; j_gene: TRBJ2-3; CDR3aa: CASKISGTYTDTQYF; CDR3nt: TGTGCCAGCAAAATTAGCGGGACTTACACAGATACGCAGTATTTT
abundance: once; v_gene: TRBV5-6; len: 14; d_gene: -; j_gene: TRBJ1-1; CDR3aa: CASSFRVGNTEAFF; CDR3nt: TGTGCCAGCAGCTTCAGGGTCGGGAACACTGAAGCTTTCTTT
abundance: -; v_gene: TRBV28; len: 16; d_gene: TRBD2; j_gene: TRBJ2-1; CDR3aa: CASSPSLAGRYNEQFF; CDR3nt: TGTGCCAGCAGTCCCTCACTAGCGGGAAGATACAATGAGCAGTTCTTC
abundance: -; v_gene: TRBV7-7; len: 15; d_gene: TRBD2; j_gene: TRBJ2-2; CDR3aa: CASSSLAGGTGELFF; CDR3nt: TGTGCCAGCAGCTCCCTGGCGGGAGGAACCGGGGAGCTGTTTTTT